These T cell receptor beta chains were read from a single sample in a study of cytomegalovirus exposure and HLA in healthy donors. Clones were read by immunoSEQ multiplex PCR, and TCRdb kept only the in-frame ones, dropping some. The sample contains 200,000 to 250,000 clones, 70% to 85% of which appear only once. Specimen: PBMCs. Source of these receptors: a woman aged 40 to 55 in good health and CMV-seronegative. Both conserved end residues are trimmed from each CDR3. Each record gives: J gene, V gene, CDR3 protein.

>TRBJ2-5|TRBV7-2
ASSSMRGQGETQY
>TRBJ1-2|TRBV2
ASINGYT
>TRBJ1-5|TRBV19
ASQDRGLSKTQH
>TRBJ1-2|TRBV7-2
ASSRDIYGYT
>TRBJ2-1|TRBV11-3
ASSLEGTQTYNEQF
>TRBJ2-2|TRBV27
ASRGAGGGSRELF
>TRBJ1-1|TRBV9
ASSVVEAEGAF
>TRBJ1-1|TRBV4-2
ASSVGGFMNTEAF
>TRBJ1-1|TRBV7-2
ASSLGRLKSEAF
>TRBJ1-1|TRBV7-9
ASSPETGFTEAF
>TRBJ2-7|TRBV7-9
ASSLTGGGEQY
>TRBJ1-4|TRBV5-8
ASSSGERANEKLF
>TRBJ1-2|TRBV7-9
ASSLATTGGYGYT
>TRBJ1-6|TRBV15
ATSGTGGSSPLH
>TRBJ2-3|TRBV5-1
ASSLIPGEAQY
>-|TRBV27
AIGRGFYEQY
>TRBJ1-2|TRBV28
ASSLLPGTANYGYT
>TRBJ1-5|TRBV7-8
ASSSIAAGNSNQPQH
>TRBJ1-2|TRBV20-1
SARVRGGYT
>TRBJ1-2|TRBV7-2
ASSLDAPGVYGYT
>TRBJ1-4|TRBV4-1
ASSHITRGGNEKLF
>TRBJ1-2|TRBV6-6
ASSSDRSNYGYT
>TRBJ1-1|TRBV29-1
SVAAAGVTEAF
>TRBJ2-7|TRBV7-2
ASSLRTGVGYEQY
>TRBJ1-2|TRBV18
ASSPQTGASNYGYT
>TRBJ2-7|TRBV18
ASQAGEHEQY
>TRBJ1-3|TRBV7-2
ASSPVGNTIY
>TRBJ2-3|TRBV30
AWSGGTGTDTQY
>TRBJ2-7|TRBV9
ASSVHSGGSYEQY
>TRBJ2-7|TRBV11-2
ASSKSSVEQY
>TRBJ2-5|TRBV9
ASSDRGRETQY
>TRBJ1-2|TRBV7-8
ASSLQGTHPRGYT
>TRBJ2-1|TRBV6-1
ASSGDRGFSNEQF
>TRBJ1-2|TRBV7-2
ASSGGQGLHYGYT
>TRBJ2-3|TRBV15
ATSREQGRGDTQY
>TRBJ2-7|TRBV2
ASRPTGALYEQY
>TRBJ2-2|TRBV29-1
SVVEGAGELF
>TRBJ1-4|TRBV9
ASSTGVFGEKLF
>TRBJ2-3|TRBV4-1
ASSTGQGDTDTQY
>TRBJ1-6|TRBV27
ASSLAGLNSPLH
>TRBJ2-1|TRBV29-1
SVEEVVGTEGF
>TRBJ2-7|TRBV7-8
ASSLDPQGHEQY
>TRBJ2-7|TRBV27
ASSPLSRDILGEQY
>TRBJ2-1|TRBV6-1
ASSELAGGSYNEQF
>TRBJ1-2|TRBV18
ASSPRVTGDGYT
>TRBJ2-1|TRBV5-1
ASIPSGGYNEQF
>TRBJ2-1|TRBV21-1
ASSSDRGRCNEQF